This T cell receptor beta chain was profiled in a study of cytomegalovirus exposure and HLA in healthy donors. Turning to the study itself: Most genotyped donors, 65% to 90% of 300 to 400, had Caucasian-associated genetic ancestry.

Overall study findings and caveats: Equally common other TCR beta chains were less clonally expanded than HLA-associated ones, a later analysis found. A few of the chains that were CMV-associated were confirmed in vitro to be specific for CMV antigens. A later analysis found that most CMV-associated TCR beta chains appeared HLA-restricted.

In regard to this clone: Its antigen remains unidentified.

The PCR was carried out with 60 Vbeta primers and 13 Jbeta primers. Generated by immunoSEQ multiplex PCR, the TCRdb table keeps only in-frame clones and is missing some. The repertoire table contains around 31,000 clones. The source of this sequence is a man between 25 and 39 years old in good health and CMV-seronegative. Material: PBMCs.

The CDR3 reads CASSLYGSEGGRSGYTF. CDR3 nucleotides: TGTGCCAGCAGCTTATATGGTTCGGAGGGAGGCCGGAGTGGCTACACCTTC. J is TRBJ1-2 and V is TRBV7-2; D gene ambiguous. Germline V lookup: CDR1 SGHTA, CDR2 FQGNSA. The CDR3 contains 17 residues. Between the trimmed V and J ends, which lost 2 bases and 7 bases, there was a span of 23 bases.